The present entry profiles one T cell receptor (beta chain) with its context. This study enrolled people aged about 18 to 100 from under 25 US geographic areas. Cohorts were assigned according to the clinical history that participants reported. TCRdb keeps only in-frame clones here, not all; method: immunoSEQ multiplex PCR. In the table there are roughly 500,000 clones, 85% to 90% of which are singletons. The sample originates from a study of blood T cell repertoires in COVID-19. Study-wide background: Both acute and convalescent COVID-19 samples were obtained from the United States, Italy and Spain. PBMCs, B-cell-depleted T cells, or T cells provided the cDNA or gDNA that made up the material.

The sequence was obtained from a woman in her forties who had recovered from COVID-19. Sequencing used PBMCs or T cells enriched from blood (not recorded which).

The CDR3 loop is CASSQRTGGTYGYTF. The CDR3, as DNA: TGCGCCAGCAGCCAAAGAACAGGGGGCACCTATGGCTACACCTTC. The chain couples TRBV4-1 to TRBJ1-2, with TRBD1 matching over 9 bases. Trimming took 2 bases from V and 4 from J; bases not matched to a gene: 5. CDR3 length: 15 residues. From germline, CDR1 is MGHRA and CDR2 YSYEKL.